The clone carrying this TCR beta chain was detected a few times. No antigen is known for it. This record comes from a study of post-analysis software for immune sequencing data. In the study overall: There were relapsing-remitting, secondary progressive and progressive-relapsing multiple sclerosis among the disease courses included. Whole-study findings and limits: With TRBV5-6, TRBV5-1 and TRBV20-1 included, about five TRBV segments were more frequent in patients than in controls.

The CDR3 is 15 residues long. V trimming: 4 bases; J trimming: 1 base; junction bases outside the gene matches: 5. Germline CDR1 and CDR2: SGHDN and FVKESK. The TCR beta cDNA libraries carried unique molecular identifiers. Between about 1 and 11 million T cells gave rise to some 490,000 cDNA molecules. One entry per CDR3 protein, called by TCRdb with MiXCR from the PCR reads. Here the sample spans about 570,000 distinct CDR3 sequences, less than 40% being singletons. The receptor's source is a girl younger than 18 with multiple sclerosis. The sequenced sample consisted of blood. The chain uses TRBV14 and TRBJ1-1, with 8 bases matching TRBD1. CDR3 protein: CASSLRTGRNTEAFF. CDR3 sequence (DNA): TGTGCCAGCAGCCTTCGGACAGGGCGGAACACTGAAGCTTTCTTT.